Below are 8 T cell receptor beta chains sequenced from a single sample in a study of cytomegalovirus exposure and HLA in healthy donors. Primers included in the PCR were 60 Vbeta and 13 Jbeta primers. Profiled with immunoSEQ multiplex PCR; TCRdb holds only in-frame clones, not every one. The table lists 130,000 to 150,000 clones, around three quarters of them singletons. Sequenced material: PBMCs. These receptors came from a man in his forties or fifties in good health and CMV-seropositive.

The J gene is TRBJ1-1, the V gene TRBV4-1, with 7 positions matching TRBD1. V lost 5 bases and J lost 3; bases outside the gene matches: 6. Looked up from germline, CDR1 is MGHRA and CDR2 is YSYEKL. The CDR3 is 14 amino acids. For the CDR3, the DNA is TGCGCCAGCAGCTACCGTGACAGGGACACTGAAGCTTTCTTT. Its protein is CASSYRDRDTEAFF.

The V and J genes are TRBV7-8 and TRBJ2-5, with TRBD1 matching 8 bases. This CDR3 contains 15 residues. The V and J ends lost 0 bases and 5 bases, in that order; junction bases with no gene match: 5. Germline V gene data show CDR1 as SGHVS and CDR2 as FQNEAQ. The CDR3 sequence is CASSLASGGWETQYF. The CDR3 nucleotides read TGTGCCAGCAGCTTAGCTTCAGGGGGCTGGGAGACCCAGTACTTC.

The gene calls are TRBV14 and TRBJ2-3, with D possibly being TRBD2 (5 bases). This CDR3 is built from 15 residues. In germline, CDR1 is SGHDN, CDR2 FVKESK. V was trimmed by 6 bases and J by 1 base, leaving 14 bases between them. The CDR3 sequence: CASSLRLPGTDTQYF. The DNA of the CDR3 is TGTGCCAGCAGTCTGAGACTACCCGGCACAGATACGCAGTATTTT.

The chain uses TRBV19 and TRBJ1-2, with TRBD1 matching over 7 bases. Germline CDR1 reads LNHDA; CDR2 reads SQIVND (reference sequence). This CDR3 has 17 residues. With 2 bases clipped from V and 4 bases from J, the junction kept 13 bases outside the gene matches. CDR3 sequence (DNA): TGTGCCAGTAGTATATTGGGCACGGGACAGATTGTCTATGGCTACACCTTC. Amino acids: CASSILGTGQIVYGYTF.

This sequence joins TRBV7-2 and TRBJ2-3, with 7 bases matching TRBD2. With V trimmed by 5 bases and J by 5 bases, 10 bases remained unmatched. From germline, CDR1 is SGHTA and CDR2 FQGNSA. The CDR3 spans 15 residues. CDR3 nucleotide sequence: TGTGCCAGCAGCCCCGATGGACTAGGTGGAGATACGCAGTATTTT. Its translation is CASSPDGLGGDTQYF.

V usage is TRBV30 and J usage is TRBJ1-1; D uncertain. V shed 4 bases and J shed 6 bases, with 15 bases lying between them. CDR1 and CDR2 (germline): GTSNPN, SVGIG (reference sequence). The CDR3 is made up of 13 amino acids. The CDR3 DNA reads TGTGCCTGGACCCTACCCGGAGGTGCTGAAGCTTTCTTT. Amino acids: CAWTLPGGAEAFF.

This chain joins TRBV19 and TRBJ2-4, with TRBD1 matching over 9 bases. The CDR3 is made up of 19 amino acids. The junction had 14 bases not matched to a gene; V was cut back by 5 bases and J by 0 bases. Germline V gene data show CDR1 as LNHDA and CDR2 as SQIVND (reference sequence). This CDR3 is CASSVSYRGPTVAKNIQYF. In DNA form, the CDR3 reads TGTGCCAGTAGTGTTTCCTACAGGGGGCCGACTGTAGCCAAAAACATTCAGTACTTC.

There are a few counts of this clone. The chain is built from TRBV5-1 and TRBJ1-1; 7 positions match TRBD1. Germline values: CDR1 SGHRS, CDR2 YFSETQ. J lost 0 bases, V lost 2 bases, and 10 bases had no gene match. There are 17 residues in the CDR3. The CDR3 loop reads CASSFLQGPLMNTEAFF. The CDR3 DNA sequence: TGCGCCAGCAGCTTTTTACAGGGGCCCCTCATGAACACTGAAGCTTTCTTT.